Sequencing of this TCR beta chain was carried out in a study of CD8+ T cells in alopecia areata. There are 10 residues in the CDR3. Per germline, CDR1 SNHLY and CDR2 FYNNEI. V lost 5 bases and J 6 bases, leaving 4 bases between the germline ends. As the sequencing template, cDNA was produced by extracting RNA and reverse transcribing it. Using immunoSEQ multiplex PCR, the repertoire was profiled, and TCRdb retains in-frame clones only, with some absent. The table records 90,000 to 120,000 clones, 84% of them present only once. Treatment meaning: oral pan-JAK inhibitor, 5-10 mg twice daily. The sequence came from a human donor with alopecia areata. This chain connects TRBV2 to TRBJ1-1; D gene uncertain. The specimen comprised CD8+ T cells sorted from blood, sampled at week 24, from a patient treated with tofacitinib. The CDR3 coding sequence is TGTGCCAGCAGTTCGGCTGAAGCTTTCTTT. Translated, it gives CASSSAEAFF.